The subject of this entry is one T cell receptor (beta chain). What it recognizes is unknown. Measured with immunoSEQ multiplex PCR; TCRdb has only the in-frame clones, and not every one. The table lists some 80,000 clones, around 88% of them singletons. The data originate from a study of T cell responses to AZD1222 COVID-19 vaccine. Findings of the study overall: Clonal diversity may have been underestimated, and the donors were mostly white British, with more females than males. Unmutated variant regions are reportedly targeted by nearly half of spike-specific TCRs. CD4 TCRs linked to vaccination spanned spike, dominating at 160-218 and 743-854. Increases in Spike-specific TCR breadth and depth were seen after two AZD1222 doses.

Germline values: CDR1 MNHNS, CDR2 SASEGT. The CDR3 extends over 16 amino acids. The V end was cut by 3 bases, the J end by 3 bases, with 14 bases between. This chain links TRBV6-1 with TRBJ2-2; D may correspond to TRBD1 or TRBD2 (5 bases each). The input for sequencing was peripheral blood, taken 28 days after the second dose of the MenACWY control vaccine. The receptor was derived from an adult who received the MenACWY meningococcal vaccine as a control. CDR3 sequence: CASSDRGEGHTGELFF. In DNA, the CDR3 is TGTGCCAGCAGTGACCGGGGCGAGGGGCACACCGGGGAGCTGTTTTTT.